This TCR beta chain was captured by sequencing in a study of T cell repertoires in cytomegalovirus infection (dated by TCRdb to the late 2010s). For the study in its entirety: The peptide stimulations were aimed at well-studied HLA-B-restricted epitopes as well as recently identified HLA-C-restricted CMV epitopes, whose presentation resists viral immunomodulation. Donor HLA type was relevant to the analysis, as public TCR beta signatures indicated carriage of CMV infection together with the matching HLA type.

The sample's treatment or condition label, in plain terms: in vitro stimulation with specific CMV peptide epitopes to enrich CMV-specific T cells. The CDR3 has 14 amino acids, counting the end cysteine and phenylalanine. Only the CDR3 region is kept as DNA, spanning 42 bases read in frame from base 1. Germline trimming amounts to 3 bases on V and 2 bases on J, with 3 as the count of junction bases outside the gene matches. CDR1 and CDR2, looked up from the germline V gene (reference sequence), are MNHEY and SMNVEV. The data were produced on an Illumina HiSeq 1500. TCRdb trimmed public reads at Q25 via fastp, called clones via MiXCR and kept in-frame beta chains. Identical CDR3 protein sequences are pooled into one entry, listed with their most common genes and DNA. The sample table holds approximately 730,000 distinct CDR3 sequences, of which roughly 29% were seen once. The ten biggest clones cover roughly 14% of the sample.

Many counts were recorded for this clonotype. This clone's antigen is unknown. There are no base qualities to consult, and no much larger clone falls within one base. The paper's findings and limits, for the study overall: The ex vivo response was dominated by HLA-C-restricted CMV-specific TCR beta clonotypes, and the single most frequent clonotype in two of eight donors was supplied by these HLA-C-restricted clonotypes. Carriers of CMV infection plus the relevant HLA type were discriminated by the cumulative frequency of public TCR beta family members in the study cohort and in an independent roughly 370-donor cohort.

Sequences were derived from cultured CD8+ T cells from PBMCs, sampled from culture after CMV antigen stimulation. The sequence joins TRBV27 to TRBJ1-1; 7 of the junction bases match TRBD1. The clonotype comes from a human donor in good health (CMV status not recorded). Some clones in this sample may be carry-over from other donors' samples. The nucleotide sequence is TGTGCCAGCAGTTTCGGGACAGAAAACACTGAAGCTTTCTTT. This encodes CASSFGTENTEAFF.